This T cell receptor (beta chain) originates from a study of blood T cell repertoires in COVID-19. Study-level information: Italy, Spain and the United States were the sources of the convalescent and acute COVID-19 samples. From T cells, B-cell-depleted T cells, or PBMCs came the material, which was cDNA or gDNA.

V dropped 4 bases and J dropped 4 bases, with 6 bases sitting between them. The CDR3 has 12 amino acids. Germline V gene sequence: CDR1 KGHDR, CDR2 SFDVKD. Original data processing: Reference gene primer amplification in the assay estimated nucleated cell counts. Some clones are missing from TCRdb's copy, which holds only in-frame ones; the method was immunoSEQ multiplex PCR. That table furnishes V, J and clone size, whereas the DNA furnished D and trimming. This table holds about 140,000 clones, just over 85% found once. This clone is labeled as medium-sized. This TCR derives from a woman aged 55-70 years with acute or convalescent COVID-19. Sequencing used peripheral blood. The rearrangement links TRBV24-1 to TRBJ1-2, with D tentatively TRBD1 (6 bases). In DNA form, the CDR3 reads TGTGCCACCAGTGAAGGGGGCTATGGCTACACCTTC. This encodes CATSEGGYGYTF.